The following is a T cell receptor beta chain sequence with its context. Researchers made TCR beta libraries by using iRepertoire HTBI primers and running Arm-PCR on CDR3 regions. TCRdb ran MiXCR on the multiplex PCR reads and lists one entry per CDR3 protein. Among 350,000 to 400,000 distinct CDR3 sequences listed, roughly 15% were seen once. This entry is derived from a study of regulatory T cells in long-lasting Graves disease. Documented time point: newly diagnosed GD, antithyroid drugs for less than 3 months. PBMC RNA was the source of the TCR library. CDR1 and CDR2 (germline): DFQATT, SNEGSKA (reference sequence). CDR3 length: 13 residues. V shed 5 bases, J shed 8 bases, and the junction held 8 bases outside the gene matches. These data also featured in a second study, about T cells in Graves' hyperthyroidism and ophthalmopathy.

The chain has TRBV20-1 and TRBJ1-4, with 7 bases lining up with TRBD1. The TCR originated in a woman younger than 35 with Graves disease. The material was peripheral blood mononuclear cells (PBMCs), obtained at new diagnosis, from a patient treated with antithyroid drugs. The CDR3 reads CSALTGSVEKLFF. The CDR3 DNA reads TGCAGTGCTTTGACAGGGTCGGTGGAAAAACTGTTTTTT.